The present T cell receptor (beta chain) was sequenced within a study of vaccination effects on CD4 cells after COVID-19. Study background: Participants received two doses of either the BNT162b2 or mRNA-1273 vaccine.

General observations from the study: There were few convalescent patients in the study and no early post-infection timepoints. In vaccinees who were healthy, merely 1 out of 255 vaccine-induced clones cross-reacted with common cold coronaviruses.

Before sequencing, viral peptide pools were used by the ViraFEST assay to expand antigen-specific CD4+ T cells. Culturing for nine to ten days preceded CD4+ T cell isolation. None of the vaccinated had previously contracted SARS-CoV-2, and their nucleocapsid antibodies tested negative. Note on this clone: Antigen unknown.

Using immunoSEQ multiplex PCR, the repertoire was profiled, and TCRdb retains in-frame clones only, with some absent. Here the sample spans fewer than 30,000 clones, 55% to 75% being singletons. This receptor was taken from a human donor who received a COVID-19 vaccine. The sample here was CD4+ T cells from PBMCs cultured with SARS-CoV-2 spike peptides, taken before COVID-19 vaccination.

The CDR3 DNA sequence: TGTGCCAGCAGCTTCTTCGTAGGAGGGGTTCAGAATCAGCCCCAGCATTTT. Translation gives CASSFFVGGVQNQPQHF. V is TRBV5-4 and J is TRBJ1-5; D may be TRBD1 (5 bases). The V end was cut by 2 bases, the J end by 4 bases, with 19 bases between. Germline CDR1 and CDR2: SGHNT and YYREEE (reference sequence). There are 17 residues in the CDR3.